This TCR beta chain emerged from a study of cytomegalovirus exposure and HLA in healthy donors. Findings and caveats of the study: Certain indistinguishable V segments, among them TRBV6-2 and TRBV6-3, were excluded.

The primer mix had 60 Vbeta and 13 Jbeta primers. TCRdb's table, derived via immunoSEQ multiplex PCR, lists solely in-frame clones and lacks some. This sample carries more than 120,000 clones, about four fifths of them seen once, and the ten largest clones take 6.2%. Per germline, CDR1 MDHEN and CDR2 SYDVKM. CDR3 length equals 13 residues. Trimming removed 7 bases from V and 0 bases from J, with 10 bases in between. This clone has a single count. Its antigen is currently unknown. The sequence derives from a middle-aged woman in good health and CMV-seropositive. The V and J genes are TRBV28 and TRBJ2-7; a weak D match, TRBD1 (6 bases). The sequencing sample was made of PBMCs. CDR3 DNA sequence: TGTGCCAGCACGGCAGGGGACTCCTACGAGCAGTACTTC. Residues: CASTAGDSYEQYF.